This TCR beta chain appears in the sequencing data of a study of cytomegalovirus exposure and HLA in healthy donors (TCRdb year 2017). With regard to the full study: An earlier analysis of approximately 640 of the donors reported about 250 Gb of sequence data and 120 million or so unique TCR beta sequences from roughly 180 million T cells. Donor age, sex, ethnicity and CMV serostatus were collected together with the repertoire data. The study aimed to test whether cataloging public T cell receptors could reveal signatures of past pathogen exposure. On average, roughly 200,000 unique TCR beta nucleotide sequences were sequenced per donor among some 430 genotyped donors of the cohort, with 15% to 20% of those sequences being non-productive. Using immunosequencing, the study profiled T cell repertoires from about 650 subjects and related those repertoires to cytomegalovirus serostatus. Typing coverage varied by locus: roughly 629-630 donors for A, B, C, DRB1 and DQB1; approximately 500 for DQA1; about 600 for DPA1; 450 to 480 for DPB1. Among the roughly 400 genotyped donors, around 79% belonged to the genetic ancestry cluster associated with self-reported Caucasian donors. A later analysis re-examined previously published TCR beta repertoires from just over 650 donors and added high-resolution HLA genotyping to investigate patterns of TCR occurrence. Every repertoire in the discovery cohort had been generated on one and the same sequencing platform. Along with the 666-subject first cohort, a separate validation cohort of over a hundred different subjects was used. To predict cytomegalovirus infection status, the study brought together high-throughput TCR immunosequencing, statistical association of individual TCRs with disease status, and machine learning. Genome-wide SNP genotypes for about 55% of the 666 donors were used in a later genetic analysis, which treated that subset as a discovery cohort. An early release covering 550 to 700 HLA-typed donors comprised 250 to 350 gigabases of sequencing data and around 80 million unique TCR sequences. Class I and class II HLA loci were covered by the typing at four-digit resolution. To decide whether each TCR beta V gene segment behaved as functional or pseudogenic, an earlier analysis of approximately 600 of the donors relied on high-throughput TCR beta sequencing. Five DR-DQ haplotypes were handled as single units for association and clustering, since linkage in the cohort was strong. In the later analysis, no new phenotypic data were used to find candidate immune exposures; instead, reliance was placed on TCR beta sequences and their occurrence across donors.

CDR3 length: 18 amino acids, cysteine to phenylalanine. Only the CDR3 DNA is retained, 54 bases long and in frame from the first base. Compared with germline, V lacks 0 bases and J lacks 0 bases; bases without a gene match: 8. From a lookup of the germline V gene (reference sequence), CDR1 and CDR2 are SGHNT and YYREEE. Comments on this clone: The specificity of this receptor is unknown. No much larger clone exists at a distance of one base, and base qualities are not known.

General study outcomes and caveats: The authors suggested that the approach could potentially be extended to other disease states and immunological phenotypes. A cluster of highly shared sequence variants was judged likely to represent a technical artifact of the sequencing pipeline. In a later analysis, several top co-occurrence clusters were reported to appear linked to parvovirus B19, influenza, CMV and Epstein-Barr virus. In this cohort, only TCR beta chains were sequenced, and detectable features were limited by the absence of alpha or paired-chain data. Assigning TCR associations to individual alleles was difficult when HLA alleles, especially DR and DQ, strongly co-occurred. The study listed 150 to 200 TCR beta chains as associated with cytomegalovirus. The classifier was reported to diagnose cytomegalovirus status with high specificity and sensitivity in both the original and validation cohorts. According to a later analysis, most CMV-associated TCR beta chains appeared to be HLA-restricted, and the HLA associations seemed to be driven largely by CMV exposure. Compared with equally common non-associated chains, HLA-associated TCR beta chains in a later analysis were more clonally expanded and had lower generation probabilities. Because HLA typing was unavailable for some donors at each locus, only the typed subset was used in association tests. Presence/absence analyses assumed roughly uniform sequencing depth across donors, an assumption that may not hold. Linkage disequilibrium might explain the correlated functional status among segregating V segments, but an unknown experimental factor could not be ruled out. In a later genetic analysis, a missense DCLRE1C variant was associated with V-gene and J-gene trimming of TCR beta chains, and the association was replicated in an independent cohort. An earlier analysis of approximately 530 of the donors showed that most TCR beta V segments appeared in productive rearrangements either about 87% or about 30% of the time, which broadly matched IMGT annotations. A further reported finding was that TCR beta sequences accurately predicted the HLA-A and HLA-B alleles for most subjects in the first cohort. According to a later analysis, TCR association rates differed among HLA loci, with DRB1 alleles showing the most associated TCRs and HLA-C alleles showing the fewest. At a false discovery rate of 0.05, a later analysis linked fewer than 20,000 TCR beta sequences to specific HLA alleles. The only immune exposure information available for the cohort was CMV serostatus. Three of the identified cytomegalovirus-associated TCR beta chains were confirmed in vitro to be specific for cytomegalovirus antigens. While some public TCRs were present in many individuals, most TCR sequences turned up only very rarely across donors. The 87-base-pair reads could not distinguish some IMGT-functional V segments, including TRBV6-2 and TRBV6-3, so those segments were excluded. Because counts were too low, more than 15 rarely observed V segments, including chromosome 9 orphons, were excluded from the earlier analysis of fewer than 650 of the donors. Compared with the 666-donor mean, donors in an Asian-associated ancestry cluster had fewer N-insertions in productive TCRs, according to a later genetic analysis.

The receptor library was made with the immunoSEQ multiplex PCR assay. For the multiplex PCR, a mixture combining 60 forward primers for TCR Vbeta segments and 13 reverse primers for TCR Jbeta segments was used. The CDR3 region of rearranged TCR beta genes was amplified from genomic DNA by a multiplex PCR assay. The amplified TCR beta libraries were sequenced on the Illumina HiSeq System as 87-base-pair reads. In the original analysis: Across the 500 to 700 repertoires, a later analysis counted roughly 77 million unique TCR beta chains, around 10 million of which were shared by at least two donors. Raw reads were error-corrected and collapsed into unique sequences with a nearest-neighbor algorithm that merged closely related sequences to remove PCR and sequencing errors. To assign V, D and J gene segments, CDR3 sequences were aligned to IMGT reference sequences. For a sequence to be retained, a match of at least six nucleotides to both a V gene segment and a J gene segment was required. A rearrangement counted as productive if the CDR3 had no stop codons and remained in frame with V and J, and every other rearrangement counted as non-productive. Following IMGT convention, CDR3 was defined as the stretch from the second conserved V-encoded cysteine to the conserved J-encoded phenylalanine. The earlier analysis of 550 to 650 of the donors excluded any sequence lacking an unambiguous match to a single V gene segment. In an earlier analysis of some 590 of the donors, V segments were called functional above 56.7% productive rearrangements and were called segregating when the between-donor standard deviation exceeded 5%. A statistical classification framework was built for diagnosing cytomegalovirus status from the catalog of TCR beta chain sequences. In a later analysis, TCR nucleotide sequences were compared against IMGT/GENE-DB human TR gene sequences so that V and J genes could be assigned. In a later analysis, CDR3 sequences and most-parsimonious VDJ recombination scenarios were assigned using the TCRdist pipeline. In a later analysis, each TCR beta chain was defined by its CDR3 amino acid sequence together with its V-gene family, and reads lacking a unique V-gene family were excluded. A later analysis removed several hundred highly shared, low-generation-probability nucleotide sequences to deal with suspected cross-contamination and a sequencing artifact. In a later analysis, a clonal expansion index was calculated for each public chain from normalized within-repertoire ranks of inferred template counts. Generation probabilities in a later analysis came from a VDJ recombination model fitted to out-of-frame rearrangements, and those results were checked against IGoR. In a later analysis, hypergeometric tests were used to score TCR-TCR, TCR-HLA and TCR-CMV co-occurrence, with a repertoire-size bias correction applied to TCR pairs. To estimate false discovery rates, a later analysis permuted the HLA or CMV assignments 20 times. A later analysis grouped co-occurring TCRs with DBSCAN, adding TCRdist sequence similarity when clustering within HLA-allele-positive subsets. For co-occurrence clustering, repertoires with fewer than 30,000 or more than 120,000 public chains were excluded, along with four to six repertoires with anomalous nucleotide sharing. TCRdb obtained this table from immuneACCESS and retained in-frame rearrangements with V and J assigned. These tables miss some clones; where compared with another copy, unresolved V genes account for less than half of the shortfall, and the remainder is unexplained. That table is the source of V, J and clone size, and D and trimming were worked out from the DNA. Here the sample has roughly 150,000 clones; over 75% occur a single time. The ten top clones hold approximately 2.1% of the sample.

The cohort comprised 550 to 700 healthy bone marrow donors. Cohort members were all nominally healthy when sampled, although unrecorded immune exposures were likely present. The donor tested CMV seronegative and was one of the 352 seronegative cohort members. A peripheral blood sample was collected from each donor, and TCR beta sequencing was performed on peripheral blood mononuclear cells. The Qiagen DNeasy Blood Extraction Kit was used to extract genomic DNA from the blood cell samples. The sequence was collected from a young woman in good health and CMV-seronegative. This chain is built from TRBV5-4 and TRBJ1-3; the junction holds 8 bases that match TRBD1. The sequencing sample was made of PBMCs. The DNA sequence is given as TGTGCCAGCAGCTTGGAGGGGGCAGGGGGCTACTCTGGAAACACCATATATTTT. This gives the protein CASSLEGAGGYSGNTIYF.